Listed below are T cell receptor beta chains from one sample, sequenced in a study of blood T cell repertoires in COVID-19. Measured with immunoSEQ multiplex PCR; TCRdb has only the in-frame clones, and not every one. The repertoire holds almost 70,000 clones, around three quarters seen once, with approximately 15% in the top ten. Sequencing was performed on peripheral blood. The receptors come from a man between 60 and 70 years old with acute or convalescent COVID-19. The conserved cysteine and the conserved F or W are not part of the CDR3 here. The order of the fields is V gene, CDR3 protein.

TRBV2	ASSEAEGTEAF
TRBV9	ASSVLSTGELF
TRBV6-2/TRBV6-3	ASSPRQNYGYT
TRBV6-4	ASSEIAGAAGTQY
TRBV4-3	ASSQSVAGGQDTQY
TRBV7-2	ASSLGQGERELF
TRBV6-1	ASSEGTAWQPLH
TRBV18	ASSPGGVSHELRTSNEQF
TRBV7-6	ASSLALNQPQH
TRBV5-4	ASSPGVGNQPQH
TRBV2	ASSVYGAGAGRAF
TRBV10-2	ASSESTRGLLMTGANTGELF
TRBV6-1	ASSEGQSSNQPQH
TRBV7-8	ASSLEEGWYSPLH
TRBV28	ASSFSGYTDTQY
TRBV5-1	ASSLQDTSEAF
TRBV19	ASSGTGVDEQY
TRBV18	ASSKGTANEKLF
TRBV3-1/TRBV3-2	ASSHRPVGKGAIVSDGYT
TRBV13	ASSSQGNYGYT
TRBV4-1	ASSQAIAGGPDTQY
TRBV2	ASGGDDNEQF
TRBV11-2	ASSQTVMNTEAF
TRBV19	ASSNSGVRTKGYT
TRBV6-6	ASSPGGYQETQY
TRBV30	AWSPRTGLGSPLH
TRBV27	ASSLFGDYGYT